The 5 T cell receptor beta chains below were found in one sample sequenced in a study of T cell clonotyping in hematopoietic cell transplantation. Clones were sequenced by immunoSEQ multiplex PCR, and TCRdb holds only the in-frame ones, with some missing. The table shows fewer than 30,000 clones, with approximately 95% occurring only once. Sequencing was done on a sample of peripheral blood mononuclear cells. These receptor sequences come from a man aged 45-60 years in good health. Some clones in this sample may be carry-over from other donors' samples.

The chain couples TRBV7-2 to TRBJ2-5, with 12 bases that match TRBD1. The CDR3 is 14 amino acids. V shed 6 bases and J 8 bases; nucleotides not matched to a gene: 7. The germline V gene has CDR1 SGHTA and CDR2 FQGNSA. CDR3 in amino acids: CASRQGTGGSTQYF. CDR3 bases: TGTGCCAGCAGACAAGGGACAGGGGGCTCCACCCAGTACTTC.

This CDR3 is CASSFKDRILQETQYF. CDR3 nucleotides: TGTGCCAGCAGCTTTAAGGACAGAATTTTACAAGAGACCCAGTACTTC. The V gene is TRBV5-6, the J gene TRBJ2-5, with D maybe TRBD1 (6 bases). The V and J ends lost 2 bases and 2 bases respectively, with 16 bases between them. The CDR3 covers 16 residues. The germline gives CDR1 SGHDT, CDR2 YYEEEE. Full variable domain (missing parts from reference TRBV5-6 and TRBJ2-5): DAGVTQSPTHLIKTRGQQVTLRCSPKSGHDTVSWYQQALGQGPQFIFQYYEEEERQRGNFPDRFSGHQFPNYSSELNVNALLLGDSALYLCASSFKDRILQETQYFGPGTRLLVL.

Only one count was recorded for this clone. V usage is TRBV7-8 and J usage is TRBJ1-2, with D possibly being TRBD1 (5 bases). From germline, CDR1 is SGHVS and CDR2 FQNEAQ. V was shortened by 5 bases and J by 6 bases, with 13 bases between the two germline ends. CDR3 size: 13 residues. Written as DNA, the CDR3 is TGTGCCAGCAGCCTACGGACGGGGGATGGCTACACCTTC. Protein: CASSLRTGDGYTF.

V is TRBV5-1 and J is TRBJ1-1; D gene unclear. CDR1 and CDR2 from the germline V gene are SGHRS and YFSETQ. V shed 4 bases and J shed 1 base, with 14 bases lying between them. The CDR3 totals 15 residues. DNA for the CDR3: TGCGCCAGCAGCAAGGAAGGTCAGCCGAACACTGAAGCTTTCTTT. Protein: CASSKEGQPNTEAFF.

The chain employs TRBV11-3 and TRBJ1-1; 7 nucleotides line up with TRBD1. V lost 4 bases to trimming and J lost 7 bases; unmatched junction nucleotides: 6. The germline V gene has CDR1 SGHNT and CDR2 YENEEA. CDR3 length: 13 residues. This CDR3 reads CASSSGQLGEAFF. The CDR3 region has the DNA TGTGCCAGCAGCTCGGGACAGCTGGGTGAAGCTTTCTTT.